These 32 T cell receptor beta chains originate from one sample sequenced in a study of T cells in Graves' hyperthyroidism and ophthalmopathy. TCR beta CDR3 region amplification was performed from RNA transcripts. Initially, a first-round RT-PCR of the TCR CDR3 employed the HTBI primer set. Using its own MiXCR run on the multiplex PCR reads, TCRdb lists one record per CDR3 protein. Of 400,000 or so distinct CDR3 sequences in the sample, roughly 15% were seen once. Sequences were obtained from blood. The receptors derive from a woman under 40 with Graves' ophthalmopathy.

This clonotype was picked up many times. This sequence joins TRBV29-1 and TRBJ2-1; D possibly corresponds to TRBD1 (6 bases). The V and J ends lost 4 bases and 1 base respectively, with 14 bases between them. This CDR3 spans 15 amino acids. Germline-derived CDR1 and CDR2 are SQVTM and ANQGSEA. The CDR3 here is CSVAAVDSSYNEQFF. For the CDR3, the DNA is TGCAGCGTTGCCGCGGTGGACAGTTCCTACAATGAGCAGTTCTTC.

Of note for this clonotype: It may be a read error: a sequence one base away is much more abundant. The rearrangement joins TRBV30 to TRBJ2-1, with no clear D. Germline V gives CDR1 GTSNPN, CDR2 SVGIG (reference sequence). The CDR3 consists of 11 residues. CDR3 residues: CAWGVGDEQFF. In DNA form, the CDR3 reads TGTGCCTGGGGTGTGGGCGATGAGCAGTTCTTC. The full variable domain, with the rest looked up from reference TRBV30 and TRBJ2-1, is SQTIHQWPATLVQPVGSPLSLECTVEGTSNPNLYWYRQAAGRGLQLLFYSVGIGQISSEVPQNLSASRPQDRQFILSSKKLLLSDSGFYLCAWGVGDEQFFGPGTRLTVL.

This clonotype showed up many times. CDR3 region: CASSPGTGGNSGANVLTF. CDR3 DNA: TGTGCCAGCTCACCAGGAACAGGGGGAAACTCTGGGGCCAACGTCCTGACTTTC. This chain links TRBV18 with TRBJ2-6; TRBD1 agrees at 8 bases. The CDR3 has 18 residues. Germline V gene sequence: CDR1 KGHSH, CDR2 LQKENI. With 2 bases clipped from V and 0 bases from J, the junction kept 6 bases outside the gene matches. Drawing the rest from reference TRBV18 and TRBJ2-6, the complete variable domain is NAGVMQNPRHLVRRRGQEARLRCSPMKGHSHVYWYRQLPEEGLKFMVYLQKENIIDESGMPKERFSAEFPKEGPSILRIQQVVRGDSAAYFCASSPGTGGNSGANVLTFGAGSRLTVL.

At least ten counts were recorded for this clonotype. This chain connects TRBV4-1 to TRBJ2-1; 13 bases line up with TRBD2. The CDR3 has 16 residues. CDR1 MGHRA and CDR2 YSYEKL come from the germline V gene. J gave up 4 bases and V 4 bases, and 4 bases lay outside the gene matches. The CDR3 loop is CASSRLAGGRYNEQFF. The CDR3 bases are TGCGCCAGCAGCCGACTAGCGGGGGGCCGGTACAATGAGCAGTTCTTC.

This clonotype has just a few counts. CDR3 in amino acids: CASSSTSTGWNTGELFF. Written as DNA, the CDR3 is TGTGCCAGCAGCTCAACCTCGACAGGGTGGAACACCGGGGAGCTGTTTTTT. The gene calls are TRBV5-6 and TRBJ2-2; 7 bases are shared with TRBD1. The J segment lost 1 base and the V segment lost 3 bases, leaving 9 bases of the junction unmatched. This CDR3 has 17 amino acids. Germline V gives CDR1 SGHDT, CDR2 YYEEEE.

This clonotype was detected ten times or more. This chain links TRBV20-1 with TRBJ1-5; D possibly corresponds to TRBD1 (5 bases). Trimming pared 3 bases from V and 0 bases from J, leaving 12 bases between. This CDR3 has 15 amino acids. The germline V gene encodes CDR1 DFQATT and CDR2 SNEGSKA (reference sequence). Here the CDR3 reads CSASQGGTSNQPQHF. The CDR3 DNA follows: TGCAGTGCTAGCCAGGGAGGGACTAGCAATCAGCCCCAGCATTTT.

This clonotype showed up many times. This sequence joins TRBV20-1 and TRBJ2-7; D possibly corresponds to TRBD2 (5 bases). The CDR3 sequence is 11 residues long. V was pared by 5 bases and J by 6 bases, with 11 bases between. Germline assignment: CDR1 DFQATT and CDR2 SNEGSKA (reference sequence). The CDR3 loop reads CSASKGVEQYF. The CDR3 bases are TGCAGTGCTTCTAAGGGAGTCGAGCAGTACTTC.

This clonotype was seen ten or more times. As DNA, the CDR3 is TGTGCCACCAGCAGGGGGGATAGCGGGGGGGTTCAAGAGACCCAGTACTTC. As protein: CATSRGDSGGVQETQYF. The J gene is TRBJ2-5, the V gene TRBV15; 11 positions agree with TRBD2. Per germline, CDR1 LNHNV and CDR2 YYDKDF (reference sequence). The CDR3 runs to 17 residues. Trimming removed 3 bases from V and 2 bases from J; junction bases left unmatched: 8.

J is TRBJ2-2 and V is TRBV6-1; D possibly corresponds to TRBD1 (5 bases). The V and J ends lost 5 bases and 6 bases respectively, with 19 bases between them. CDR1 and CDR2 from the germline V gene are MNHNS and SASEGT. This CDR3 spans 16 amino acids. The CDR3 nucleotides are TGTGCCAGCAGTCCTAATCTTGGGGCCCCCCCCGGGGAGCTGTTTTTT. This encodes CASSPNLGAPPGELFF.

This clonotype was counted at least ten times. The chain links TRBV12-3 or TRBV12-4 to TRBJ2-7; 7 bases are a match to TRBD2. The CDR3 runs 14 residues. V shed 4 bases and J 0 bases; nucleotides not matched to a gene: 3. The CDR3 is CASSSSGGSYEQYF. The DNA for the CDR3 is TGTGCCAGCAGTTCATCGGGGGGCTCCTACGAGCAGTACTTC.

CDR3 region: CASSQPETQPYNSPLHF. DNA for the CDR3: TGCGCCAGCAGCCAACCCGAGACACAGCCCTATAATTCACCCCTCCACTTT. The chain has TRBV4-1 and TRBJ1-6, with no clear D. CDR1 is MGHRA, CDR2 YSYEKL, per germline. V lost 2 bases, J lost 2 bases, and 13 bases lay in between. The CDR3 totals 17 residues.

There are many counts of this clonotype. A read error may account for a junction end that differs from germline. This chain joins TRBV20-1 and TRBJ2-7, with 16 bases identical to TRBD2. Germline CDR1 reads DFQATT; CDR2 reads SNEGSKA (reference sequence). The CDR3 sequence is 17 residues long. The CDR3 loop reads CSARGLAGGPFSNEQYF. In DNA form, the CDR3 reads TGCAGTGCTAGGGGACTAGCGGGGGGGCCGTTCTCCAACGAGCAGTACTTC.

This clonotype has only a few counts. CDR3 amino acids: CASKGTSSYEQYF. The CDR3 region has the DNA TGTGCCAGCAAGGGCACATCTTCCTACGAGCAGTACTTC. The chain employs TRBV27 and TRBJ2-7; D is uncertain. CDR1 and CDR2 (germline): MNHEY, SMNVEV (reference sequence). V was trimmed by 7 bases and J by 1 base, leaving 11 bases between them. The CDR3 is made up of 13 amino acids.

The table lists this clonotype with many counts. The chain employs TRBV7-2 and TRBJ1-2; possible D gene TRBD1, 5 bases. Germline V gene lookup returns CDR1 SGHTA and CDR2 FQGNSA. The CDR3 contains 15 residues. Trimming took off 8 bases at V and 2 bases at J, with 18 bases between the two ends. CDR3 sequence reads: CASEKMEGMNYGYTF. Written as DNA, the CDR3 is TGTGCCAGCGAAAAAATGGAGGGGATGAACTATGGCTACACCTTC. Variable domain in full (rest from reference TRBV7-2 and TRBJ1-2): GAGVSQSPSNKVTEKGKDVELRCDPISGHTALYWYRQSLGQGLEFLIYFQGNSAPDKSGLPSDRFSAERTGGSVSTLTIQRTQQEDSAVYLCASEKMEGMNYGYTFGSGTRLTVV.

CDR3 nucleotides: TGTGCCAGCGGTTACTTCACAGATACGCAGTATTTT. Translation: CASGYFTDTQYF. The V call is TRBV5-6, the J call TRBJ2-3; no firm D call. The V gene lost 7 bases and the J gene lost 2 bases, with 8 bases spanning the gap. CDR1 is SGHDT, CDR2 YYEEEE, per germline. The CDR3 covers 12 residues.

This clonotype was recorded at least ten times. V is TRBV28 and J is TRBJ1-5; D is possibly TRBD1 (5 bases). CDR3 size: 16 residues. Trimming removed 1 base at V and 2 bases at J, with 12 bases between. Germline CDR1 reads MDHEN; CDR2 reads SYDVKM. The CDR3: CASSLSQGRGNQPQHF. CDR3 nucleotides: TGTGCCAGCAGTTTATCTCAGGGACGAGGCAATCAGCCCCAGCATTTT.

In this sample, this clonotype turned up many times. J is TRBJ2-7 and V is TRBV9; 7 positions agree with TRBD2. J lost 7 bases, V lost 0 bases, and 10 bases had no gene match. The CDR3 sequence is 15 residues long. Germline V gene data show CDR1 as SGDLS and CDR2 as YYNGEE. The DNA of the CDR3 is TGTGCCAGCAGCGTAGATGCACACAAGCGGGGAGAGCAGTACTTC. Protein product: CASSVDAHKRGEQYF.

In its sample, this clonotype was seen many times. The genes are TRBV6-6 and TRBJ2-7; 7 bases line up with TRBD1. V trimming: 0 bases; J trimming: 4 bases; junction bases outside the gene matches: 3. Germline V gene lookup returns CDR1 MNHNY and CDR2 SVGAGI (reference sequence). The CDR3 is 14 amino acids. For the CDR3, the DNA is TGTGCCAGCAGTTACTCGGGGACAGAGTACGAGCAGTACTTC. This sequence encodes CASSYSGTEYEQYF.

Points on this clonotype: This CDR3 is missing its conserved last phenylalanine or tryptophan, likely due to a read error. The chain couples TRBV7-6 to TRBJ1-4; tentatively, D is TRBD1 (5 bases). V lost 5 bases and J lost 0, with 13 bases in between. Looked up from germline, CDR1 is SGHVS and CDR2 is FNYEAQ. The CDR3 has 16 amino acids. The CDR3 is CASSPRGGATNEKLFV. In nucleotides, the CDR3 is TGTGCCAGCAGCCCTCGGGGGGGAGCAACTAATGAAAAACTGTTTGTT.

The chain has TRBV12-3 or TRBV12-4 and TRBJ2-1, with 8 positions matching TRBD2. This CDR3 comprises 15 residues. V lost 4 bases to trimming and J lost 9 bases; unmatched junction nucleotides: 11. The CDR3: CASSSLRGGVSEQFF. For the CDR3, the DNA is TGTGCCAGCAGTTCCCTCCGGGGGGGAGTGAGTGAGCAGTTCTTC.

This clonotype has only a few counts. The V gene is TRBV14, the J gene TRBJ2-3, with a weak D call TRBD2 (7 bases). Germline CDR1 SGHDN, CDR2 FVKESK. The ends were cut back, 4 bases at V and 2 bases at J, with 22 bases in the middle. The CDR3 spans 18 residues. The CDR3 protein is CASSRDDLWGGHTDTQYF. The CDR3 nucleotides are TGTGCCAGCAGCCGGGACGATTTGTGGGGGGGACACACAGATACGCAGTATTTT.

V usage is TRBV7-2 and J usage is TRBJ1-4; tentatively, D is TRBD1 (5 bases). V gave up 4 bases and J gave up 3 bases, with 12 bases separating them. The CDR3 is made up of 15 amino acids. Germline V gene sequence: CDR1 SGHTA, CDR2 FQGNSA. This CDR3 reads CASSSPGLPNEKLFF. The CDR3 coding sequence is TGTGCCAGCAGCTCCCCAGGGTTGCCTAATGAAAAACTGTTTTTT.

Of note for this clonotype: This sequence may be a read error, since a much larger clone differs from it by one base. The rearrangement uses TRBV28 and TRBJ2-5; D is possibly TRBD1 or TRBD2 (6 bases each). There are 15 residues in the CDR3. CDR1 is MDHEN and CDR2 is SYDVKM in the germline V gene. CDR3 region: CATSLEGGLGETQYF. The CDR3 bases are TGTGCCACCAGTTTAGAGGGGGGCCTAGGAGAGACCCAGTACTTC.

This clonotype has ten or more counts. The gene calls are TRBV7-3 and TRBJ1-1; TRBD1 might be the D (5 bases). CDR1 SGHTA and CDR2 FQGTGA come from the germline V gene. With 4 bases removed from V and 4 bases from J, the gap between germline ends came to 10 bases. CDR3 length equals 13 residues. CDR3 region: CASSSYGGTEAFF. The CDR3 DNA sequence: TGTGCCAGCAGCTCATATGGGGGCACTGAAGCTTTCTTT.

This clonotype has only a few counts. J is TRBJ2-3 and V is TRBV19; the D gene could be TRBD1 or TRBD2 (5 bases each). CDR1 LNHDA and CDR2 SQIVND come from the germline V gene (reference sequence). Trimming shortened V by 8 bases and J by 2 bases, and 20 bases separated the two germline ends. The CDR3 length is 16 residues. In DNA, the CDR3 is TGTGCCAGTCGCTCGGGACGGAACCAGCTCACAGATACGCAGTATTTT. Its translation is CASRSGRNQLTDTQYF.

This clonotype was observed a handful of times. The rearrangement uses TRBV7-3 and TRBJ2-6, with D unclear. The V gene lost 1 base and the J gene lost 0 bases, with 19 bases spanning the gap. The CDR3 runs 20 residues. Germline CDR1 reads SGHTA; CDR2 reads FQGTGA. The CDR3 bases are TGTGCCAGCAGCTTAAACGTCTTCCGGAAGTGGGACTCTGGGGCCAACGTCCTGACTTTC. Its protein is CASSLNVFRKWDSGANVLTF. The full variable domain, rest sourced from reference TRBV7-3 and TRBJ2-6, is GAGVSQTPSNKVTEKGKYVELRCDPISGHTALYWYRQSLGQGPEFLIYFQGTGAADDSGLPNDRFFAVRPEGSVSTLKIQRTERGDSAVYLCASSLNVFRKWDSGANVLTFGAGSRLTVL.

As concerns this clonotype: Being one base from a much bigger clone, this may be a read error. The CDR3 sequence: CASSLDSGGGESQYF. The CDR3, as DNA: TGTGCCAGCAGCTTAGATTCCGGGGGGGGAGAGAGCCAGTACTTC. The chain has TRBV11-2 and TRBJ2-5, with TRBD2 matching over 8 bases. The CDR3 runs to 15 residues. Looked up from germline, CDR1 is SGHAT and CDR2 is FQNNGV.

The CDR3 bases are TGTGCTAGTGGTTGGGGACAGCCGAACACCGGGGAGCTGTTTTTT. Its protein product is CASGWGQPNTGELFF. The chain combines TRBV12-5 with TRBJ2-2; 7 bases are shared with TRBD1. Germline loops: CDR1 LGHNT, CDR2 FRNRAP. This CDR3 comprises 15 residues. Losses at the gene ends were 4 bases for V and 0 bases for J; bases not matched to a gene: 2.

The chain recombines TRBV24-1 with TRBJ2-3; D may correspond to TRBD1 or TRBD2 (8 bases each). CDR3 length: 16 amino acids. The V gene lost 9 bases and the J gene lost 2 bases, with 20 bases spanning the gap. Looked up from germline, CDR1 is KGHDR and CDR2 is SFDVKD. The CDR3 DNA follows: TGTGCCACCCAGGGGGCGGGGGGTTGGGACACAGATACGCAGTATTTT. It specifies CATQGAGGWDTDTQYF.

This clonotype was seen repeatedly, ten times or more. The chain recombines TRBV6-1 with TRBJ2-2; D gene ambiguous. V dropped 3 bases and J dropped 5 bases, with 7 bases sitting between them. This CDR3 is built from 13 residues. CDR1 MNHNS and CDR2 SASEGT come from the germline V gene. CDR3 DNA sequence: TGTGCCAGCAGTGAGCAGGCGACCGGGGAGCTGTTTTTT. It codes for CASSEQATGELFF.

This clonotype was recorded at least ten times. V gene TRBV7-7 combines with J gene TRBJ2-2; D possibly matches TRBD1 or TRBD2 (9 bases each). The CDR3 extends over 14 amino acids. Germline V CDR1 and CDR2: SSHAT, FNYEAQ (reference sequence). The CDR3 region is CASGGQGATGELFF. CDR3 nucleotides: TGTGCTAGCGGGGGACAGGGCGCGACCGGGGAGCTGTTTTTT. The variable domain in full, completed from reference TRBV7-7 and TRBJ2-2, reads GAGVSQSPRYKVTKRGQDVTLRCDPISSHATLYWYQQALGQGPEFLTYFNYEAQPDKSGLPSDRFSAERPEGSISTLTIQRTEQRDSAMYRCASGGQGATGELFFGEGSRLTVL.

The chain is built from TRBV5-4 and TRBJ2-7; D is ambiguous. This CDR3 spans 12 amino acids. Germline CDR1 and CDR2: SGHNT and YYREEE (reference sequence). Trimming left V 4 bases short and J 3 bases short, with 8 bases between. CDR3 bases: TGTGCCAGCAGCCACCTGAACTACGAGCAGTACTTC. This translates into CASSHLNYEQYF.